These T cell receptor beta chains were read from a single sample in a study of radiotherapy plus CTLA-4 blockade in lung cancer. Using immunoSEQ multiplex PCR, the repertoire was profiled, and TCRdb retains in-frame clones only, with some absent. Among roughly 50,000 clones listed, 82% were seen once. The sequenced sample was peripheral blood, obtained from a patient treated with radiotherapy plus ipilimumab. The origin of the receptors is a human donor with non-small cell lung cancer who had stable disease on radiotherapy plus ipilimumab. Both conserved end residues are part of each CDR3. D genes are given only for firm matches. Clone size is shown for a subset of rows, as once, few, many or a class of expanded clone.

D	V	J	size	DNA	CDR3
TRBD2	TRBV2	TRBJ2-5	few	TGTGCCAGCAGTACTAGCGTACAAGAGACCCAGTACTTC	CASSTSVQETQYF
TRBD2	TRBV5-1	TRBJ2-3	-	TGCGCCAGCAGGACTAGCGGGAGTATAGATACGCAGTATTTT	CASRTSGSIDTQYF
TRBD1	TRBV5-1	TRBJ2-7	-	TGCGCCAGCAGCTTTGGACAGGACTACGAGCAGTACTTC	CASSFGQDYEQYF
-	TRBV6-1	TRBJ2-3	few	TGTGCCAGCAGTGATGTTGGGACTAGCACAGATACGCAGTATTTT	CASSDVGTSTDTQYF
TRBD1	TRBV2	TRBJ1-1	-	TGTGCCAGCAGGCGACAGGGGGAGGGGACTGAAGCTTTCTTT	CASRRQGEGTEAFF
TRBD1	TRBV7-2	TRBJ2-1	-	TGTGCCAGCAGTAACGGACCGGGACAGGGGGCGAATGAGCAGTTCTTC	CASSNGPGQGANEQFF
TRBD1	TRBV19	TRBJ2-2	-	TGTGCCAGTAGTATAGGGCGACAGGGTCGAACCGGGGAGCTGTTTTTT	CASSIGRQGRTGELFF
TRBD2	TRBV15	TRBJ2-1	-	TGTGCCACCAGTCCAGCGGGAGGGCGCAATGAGCAGTTCTTC	CATSPAGGRNEQFF
TRBD2	TRBV6-1	TRBJ2-1	-	TGTGCCAGCAGTGTGAGTAGCGGGAGGCTTAGTGAGCAGTTCTTC	CASSVSSGRLSEQFF
TRBD2	TRBV18	TRBJ2-3	few	TGTGCCAGCTCACCACCGGTGGGAGGGGCAGCAGATACGCAGTATTTT	CASSPPVGGAADTQYF
TRBD2	TRBV6-5	TRBJ2-2	-	TGTGCCAGCAGTCCAGCGGGGTTAGGAACCGGGGAGCTGTTTTTT	CASSPAGLGTGELFF
-	TRBV6-6	TRBJ1-5	-	TGTGCCAGCTACAGCTTAGGACAGTCGATGAATCAGCCCCAGCATTTT	CASYSLGQSMNQPQHF
-	TRBV14	TRBJ2-3	-	TGTGCCAGCAGCCAAGGCAGGGGACATTTCACAGATACGCAGTATTTT	CASSQGRGHFTDTQYF
TRBD2	TRBV5-1	TRBJ2-3	-	TGCGCCAGCAGCTTGGGTACTAGCGGGAGGTCAGATACGCAGTATTTT	CASSLGTSGRSDTQYF
TRBD2	TRBV6-5	TRBJ2-7	-	TGTGCCAGCACCCGGCGGGGGGAAGGAGACGAGCAGTACTTC	CASTRRGEGDEQYF
-	TRBV27	TRBJ2-3	-	TGTGCCAGCAGTTTATCCCCTAGCTTATACACAGATACGCAGTATTTT	CASSLSPSLYTDTQYF
-	TRBV7-2	TRBJ1-5	-	TGTGCCAGCAGCCCCCGGGTAGGTCAGCCCCAGCATTTT	CASSPRVGQPQHF
TRBD2	TRBV6-5	TRBJ2-5	-	TGTGCCAGCAGTTACCATCCGAGGGGAGGGCAAGAGACCCAGTACTTC	CASSYHPRGGQETQYF
TRBD1	TRBV29-1	TRBJ2-7	-	TGCAGCGTACTACCCCCCACAGGGGCCTACGAGCAGTACTTC	CSVLPPTGAYEQYF
-	TRBV7-6	TRBJ2-7	few	TGTGCCAGCAGCTTTGGACAGAACTCCTACGAGCAGTACTTC	CASSFGQNSYEQYF
TRBD1	TRBV9	TRBJ2-3	few	TGTGCCAGCAGCGTAGCTGGGGGACAGGGTTCTTCAGATACGCAGTATTTT	CASSVAGGQGSSDTQYF
-	TRBV5-6	TRBJ1-2	-	TGTGCCAGCAGCTTCCTGGAGAGAGGGATCTATGGCTACACCTTC	CASSFLERGIYGYTF
TRBD2	TRBV4-2	TRBJ2-2	-	TGTGCCAGCAGCCCCTTAGCGGGAGGGATCACCGGGGAGCTGTTTTTT	CASSPLAGGITGELFF
-	TRBV19	TRBJ2-1	few	TGTGCCAGTAGTCCAAGGGCGGCAGCTACCTCAGGGGAGCAGTTCTTC	CASSPRAAATSGEQFF
-	TRBV28	TRBJ2-7	-	TGTGCCAGCAGTTTACAGGGTGAGCAGTACTTC	CASSLQGEQYF
-	TRBV5-6	TRBJ2-1	-	TGTGCCAGCACCTTAACAGGGAGCTCCTACAATGAGCAGTTCTTC	CASTLTGSSYNEQFF
TRBD1	TRBV18	TRBJ1-1	-	TGTGCCAGCTCACCGGGACAGGGTGAAGCTTTCTTT	CASSPGQGEAFF
-	TRBV5-1	TRBJ2-1	-	TGCGCCAGCAGCTTTAATACTTATTCGGTGGATGAGCAGTTCTTC	CASSFNTYSVDEQFF
TRBD2	TRBV6-1	TRBJ2-7	-	TGTGCCAGCAGTGAAGGGCTAAATAGCGGGAGCCGCCCCTACGAGCAGTACTTC	CASSEGLNSGSRPYEQYF
-	TRBV6-5	TRBJ2-7	-	TGTGCCAGCAGCCAGGGTTCCTACGAGCAGTACTTC	CASSQGSYEQYF
TRBD1	TRBV7-2	TRBJ2-5	-	TGTGCCAGCAGCCCAACAGGGGAGGAGACCCAGTACTTC	CASSPTGEETQYF
TRBD1	TRBV7-9	TRBJ2-5	once	TGTGCCAGCAGCTTGGGACAGGTTCAAGAGACCCAGTACTTC	CASSLGQVQETQYF
TRBD2	TRBV6-1	TRBJ2-7	once	TGTGCCAGCAGTGTTCCCATTTCTAGCGGGGCCAAATACGAGCAGTACTTC	CASSVPISSGAKYEQYF
TRBD2	TRBV28	TRBJ2-1	-	TGTGCCAGCAGCTCAGACATCGGGACTAGCGGGAGACATGAGCAGTTCTTC	CASSSDIGTSGRHEQFF
TRBD2	TRBV11-2	TRBJ2-1	few	TGTGCCAGCAGCTTATCGTTTTTGGGCGGGAGAGCGAATGAGCAGTTCTTC	CASSLSFLGGRANEQFF
TRBD2	TRBV7-6	TRBJ2-1	-	TGTGCCAGCAGCCCAGCCAGGGGGACTAGCGGGAGTCCCAATGAGCAGTTCTTC	CASSPARGTSGSPNEQFF
TRBD2	TRBV7-8	TRBJ2-1	once	TGTGCCAGCAGCCGAACCCTAGCGGGAGTAAATGAGCAGTTCTTC	CASSRTLAGVNEQFF
-	TRBV15	TRBJ2-2	-	TGTGCCACCACCCAGGGGGGCGTCGGGGAGCTGTTTTTT	CATTQGGVGELFF
TRBD1	TRBV18	TRBJ1-4	-	TGTGCCAGCTCACCGGACAGGACAAATGAAAAACTGTTTTTT	CASSPDRTNEKLFF
-	TRBV4-3	TRBJ2-5	-	TGCGCCAGCAGCCGCGAATTCCAAGAGACCCAGTACTTC	CASSREFQETQYF
TRBD1	TRBV7-2	TRBJ1-2	-	TGTGCCAGCAGCTCGGACAGGGTAAATGGCTACACCTTC	CASSSDRVNGYTF
-	TRBV11-3	TRBJ1-2	-	TGTGCCAGCAGCTCCGAGGTGCGTTATGGCTACACCTTC	CASSSEVRYGYTF
TRBD2	TRBV6-5	TRBJ2-3	-	TGTGCCAGCAGTTTAGGGCTAGCGGGAGATACGCAGTATTTT	CASSLGLAGDTQYF
-	TRBV19	TRBJ1-3	-	TGTGCCAGTACCCCGTCCCGGGGTCAAGGAAACACCATATATTTT	CASTPSRGQGNTIYF
-	TRBV4-2	TRBJ2-7	-	TGTGCCAGCAGCCAAGAATCACAGGTCTCCTACGAGCAGTACTTC	CASSQESQVSYEQYF
TRBD1	TRBV28	TRBJ2-2	-	TGTGCCAGCAGTCAAGACAGGGGGCGAACCGGGGAGCTGTTTTTT	CASSQDRGRTGELFF
-	TRBV7-9	TRBJ1-1	few	TGTGCCAGCTCCACAGAAGGTAGCGGCACTGAAGCTTTCTTT	CASSTEGSGTEAFF
TRBD1	TRBV27	TRBJ1-4	-	TGTGCCAGCAGTTCTGGACAGGTGAAAGGACTGTTTTTT	CASSSGQVKGLFF
TRBD1	TRBV27	TRBJ1-1	-	TGTGCCAGCAGCCAAAAATGGGGTAGGGGGCTAAGGTGGATGAACACTGAAGCTTTCTTT	CASSQKWGRGLRWMNTEAFF
TRBD2	TRBV4-1	TRBJ2-1	-	TGCGCCAGCAGCCAAGAGGGGACTAGCGGGAAGGGTGAGCAGTTCTTC	CASSQEGTSGKGEQFF
TRBD2	TRBV4-3	TRBJ2-7	-	TGCGCCAGCAGCCAAGACCCCAGCACGGGTCTAGCGGGAGGCTTTTCCTACGAGCAGTACTTC	CASSQDPSTGLAGGFSYEQYF
-	TRBV15	TRBJ2-7	-	TGTGCCACCAGCAGAGACGGGCAGGGGTTCCTCTACGAGCAGTACTTC	CATSRDGQGFLYEQYF